A selection of T cell receptor beta chains follows, all from one sample in a study of cytomegalovirus exposure and HLA in healthy donors. Using immunoSEQ multiplex PCR, the repertoire was profiled, and TCRdb retains in-frame clones only, with some absent. The data hold around 150,000 clones, with 66% observed a single time. The sample comprised PBMCs. The source of these receptors is a woman in her sixties or seventies in good health and CMV-seronegative. Each CDR3 is given with its conserved first and last residue. The D gene is left open where the match is weak. Size is stated for part of the rows, as once, few or many counts, or as a class when the clone is expanded.

TRBJ2-1 TRBV10-3 - TRBD1 15 CAISTGQGDNNEQFF TGTGCCATCAGCACCGGACAGGGGGATAACAATGAGCAGTTCTTC
TRBJ1-2 TRBV25-1 - - 17 CASSEGAGAPSNYGYTF TGTGCCAGCAGTGAAGGGGCAGGGGCCCCTTCTAACTATGGCTACACCTTC
TRBJ2-5 TRBV19 - TRBD2 15 CASSILTSGKETQYF TGTGCCAGTAGTATCCTCACTAGCGGGAAAGAGACCCAGTACTTC
TRBJ1-1 TRBV5-1 - - 15 CASKVSDTIGTEAFF TGCGCCAGCAAGGTCTCAGACACCATTGGGACTGAAGCTTTCTTT
TRBJ2-7 TRBV5-4 - TRBD2 15 CASSPRTSGAYEQYF TGTGCCAGCAGCCCGCGGACTAGCGGAGCCTACGAGCAGTACTTC
TRBJ2-2 TRBV11-3 - TRBD2 14 CASSLRTSTGELFF TGTGCCAGCAGCCTACGGACTAGCACCGGGGAGCTGTTTTTT
TRBJ1-4 TRBV2 once - 14 CASSEARGPGGLFF TGTGCCAGCAGTGAAGCGCGAGGGCCCGGCGGACTGTTTTTT
TRBJ1-3 TRBV7-6 - - 15 CASSSKPFAGNTIYF TGTGCCAGCAGCTCAAAGCCCTTCGCTGGAAACACCATATATTTT
TRBJ2-2 TRBV7-9 few - 14 CSSSLFTGPGELFF TGTTCCAGCAGCTTATTTACAGGGCCCGGGGAGCTGTTTTTT
TRBJ2-1 TRBV5-6 - - 15 CASSLSASPLTEQFF TGTGCCAGCAGCTTGAGCGCTAGCCCTCTTACTGAGCAGTTCTTC
TRBJ2-6 TRBV19 - - 15 CASSMGTTGANVLTF TGTGCCAGTAGTATGGGGACAACTGGGGCCAACGTCCTGACTTTC
TRBJ1-1 TRBV28 - - 12 CASRGDWTEAFF TGTGCCAGCAGGGGCGATTGGACTGAAGCTTTCTTT
TRBJ2-7 TRBV7-8 - - 14 CASSFGDSSYEQYF TGTGCCAGCAGCTTCGGCGACAGCTCCTACGAGCAGTACTTC
TRBJ1-1 TRBV4-2 - - 13 CASSQDHGTEAFF TGTGCCAGCAGCCAAGATCACGGCACTGAAGCTTTCTTT
TRBJ2-3 TRBV18 - TRBD2 19 CASSPMTSGGASSTDTQYF TGTGCCAGCTCACCGATGACTAGCGGGGGGGCATCTAGCACAGATACGCAGTATTTT
TRBJ2-1 TRBV19 - TRBD2 15 CASSPGLAGNNEQFF TGTGCCAGTAGTCCCGGACTAGCGGGAAACAATGAGCAGTTCTTC
TRBJ2-7 TRBV29-1 - - 14 CSVEGPQGSYEQYF TGCAGCGTTGAAGGCCCTCAGGGATCCTACGAGCAGTACTTC
TRBJ2-1 TRBV9 - - 16 CASSVSQGSSYNEQFF TGTGCCAGCAGCGTGTCGCAGGGTTCCTCCTACAATGAGCAGTTCTTC
TRBJ1-1 TRBV7-2 few - 12 CASSFSPTEAFF TGTGCCAGCAGCTTCTCCCCCACTGAAGCTTTCTTT
TRBJ1-4 TRBV25-1 once TRBD1 13 CASGNRGWEKLFF TGTGCCAGCGGAAACAGGGGTTGGGAAAAACTGTTTTTT
TRBJ2-3 TRBV5-4 few - 15 CASSLVEQSTDTQYF TGTGCCAGCAGCTTGGTGGAGCAGAGCACAGATACGCAGTATTTT
TRBJ2-1 TRBV5-4 - TRBD2 15 CASSPRTSGGNEQFF TGTGCCAGCAGCCCAAGGACTAGCGGGGGTAATGAGCAGTTCTTC
TRBJ2-3 TRBV11-1 - TRBD1 16 CASSLRRQGSTDTQYF TGTGCCAGCAGCCTCCGAAGACAGGGAAGTACAGATACGCAGTATTTT
TRBJ2-7 TRBV19 once - 10 CASPFYEQYF TGTGCCAGTCCCTTCTACGAGCAGTACTTC
TRBJ1-2 TRBV28 - TRBD1 14 CASSPGTGANGYTF TGTGCCAGCAGCCCCGGGACAGGGGCAAATGGCTACACCTTC
TRBJ1-4 TRBV5-1 few TRBD1 14 CASSLTGANEKLFF TGCGCCAGCAGCTTGACAGGGGCGAACGAAAAACTGTTTTTT
TRBJ2-5 TRBV28 - TRBD1 15 CASSLRQGAQETQYF TGTGCCAGCAGTTTACGACAGGGGGCCCAAGAGACCCAGTACTTC
TRBJ2-7 TRBV4-2 - TRBD2 13 CASSHGGGYEQYF TGTGCCAGCAGCCACGGGGGGGGGTACGAGCAGTACTTC
TRBJ2-3 TRBV7-6 - TRBD2 17 CASSKGGTSGTTDTQYF TGTGCCAGCAGCAAAGGGGGGACTAGCGGGACCACAGATACGCAGTATTTT
TRBJ2-4 TRBV2 - - 14 CASTGSWLKNIQYF TGTGCCAGCACAGGCAGTTGGTTGAAAAACATTCAGTACTTC
TRBJ1-5 TRBV29-1 - - 13 CSVGGAGNQPQHF TGCAGCGTTGGGGGCGCAGGCAATCAGCCCCAGCATTTT
TRBJ2-3 TRBV7-9 - TRBD2 18 CASSPGLAGRYSTDTQYF TGTGCCAGCAGCCCGGGACTAGCGGGAAGGTATAGCACAGATACGCAGTATTTT
TRBJ1-5 TRBV7-3 - - 15 CASSSTHGSNQPQHF TGTGCCAGCAGCTCAACCCACGGTAGCAATCAGCCCCAGCATTTT
TRBJ2-5 TRBV7-8 - TRBD2 15 CASSPTSGREETQYF TGTGCCAGCAGCCCGACTAGCGGGAGGGAAGAGACCCAGTACTTC
TRBJ1-3 TRBV5-1 - - 15 CASSPEGWAGNTIYF TGCGCCAGCAGCCCGGAGGGATGGGCTGGAAACACCATATATTTT
TRBJ1-1 TRBV29-1 - - 13 CSARQAMNTEAFF TGCAGCGCCCGACAGGCCATGAACACTGAAGCTTTCTTT
TRBJ1-1 TRBV7-8 - - 14 CASIDRDMNTEAFF TGTGCCAGCATCGACCGGGACATGAACACTGAAGCTTTCTTT
TRBJ2-1 TRBV27 few - 14 CASPWGVSGNEQFF TGTGCCAGCCCTTGGGGGGTCTCTGGGAATGAGCAGTTCTTC
TRBJ2-7 TRBV27 few TRBD1 15 CASSRDRASAGEQYF TGTGCCAGCAGTCGGGACAGGGCTTCGGCGGGTGAGCAGTACTTC
TRBJ2-2 TRBV6-1 - - 15 CASSVQGRHTGELFF TGTGCCAGCAGTGTACAGGGGAGGCACACCGGGGAGCTGTTTTTT
TRBJ2-3 TRBV6-6 few TRBD2 15 CASSYLAGYTDTQYF TGTGCCAGCAGTTACTTAGCGGGATACACAGATACGCAGTATTTT
TRBJ1-1 TRBV5-1 few - 14 CASSSTGSNTEAFF TGCGCCAGCAGCTCTACAGGGAGCAACACTGAAGCTTTCTTT
TRBJ2-3 TRBV6-6 once - 13 CASSRDSTDTQYF TGTGCCAGCAGTAGGGACTCCACAGATACGCAGTATTTT
TRBJ1-1 TRBV15 - TRBD1 16 CATSRETGTANTEAFF TGTGCCACCAGCAGAGAAACCGGGACAGCGAACACTGAAGCTTTCTTT
TRBJ2-4 TRBV28 - - 13 CASSSDSKNIQYF TGTGCCAGCAGTTCGGACAGCAAAAACATTCAGTACTTC
TRBJ1-6 TRBV9 - TRBD1 14 CASSVGQVNSPLHF TGTGCCAGCAGCGTCGGACAGGTTAATTCACCCCTCCACTTT
TRBJ2-1 TRBV28 - - 13 CASAPPRVNEQFF TGTGCCAGCGCCCCTCCCAGGGTTAATGAGCAGTTCTTC
TRBJ2-3 TRBV10-3 - TRBD2 14 CAISSLAGTDTQYF TGTGCCATCAGCTCACTAGCGGGGACAGATACGCAGTATTTT
TRBJ1-2 TRBV28 few TRBD1 16 CASSPPGTGVAYGYTF TGTGCCAGCAGTCCTCCCGGGACAGGGGTGGCCTATGGCTACACCTTC
TRBJ1-4 TRBV2 - - 17 CASSEGPPPATNEKLFF TGTGCCAGCAGTGAAGGGCCCCCCCCAGCAACTAATGAAAAACTGTTTTTT
TRBJ2-1 TRBV4-3 once TRBD2 18 CASSQDPPTSGGYNEQFF TGCGCCAGCAGCCAAGATCCTCCGACTAGCGGGGGCTACAATGAGCAGTTCTTC
TRBJ1-2 TRBV5-1 - - 14 CASSLRQGNYGYTF TGCGCCAGCAGCTTGCGGCAGGGAAACTATGGCTACACCTTC
TRBJ2-7 TRBV25-1 - - 13 CASTPGRTYEQYF TGTGCCAGCACCCCGGGTAGGACCTACGAGCAGTACTTC
TRBJ1-1 TRBV28 - TRBD1 17 CASSLYRGQGGNTEAFF TGTGCCAGCAGTTTATATAGGGGACAGGGAGGGAACACTGAAGCTTTCTTT
TRBJ1-6 TRBV6-5 few - 15 CASNRDRLRNSPLHF TGTGCCAGCAACCGAGACAGGCTTCGCAATTCACCCCTCCACTTT